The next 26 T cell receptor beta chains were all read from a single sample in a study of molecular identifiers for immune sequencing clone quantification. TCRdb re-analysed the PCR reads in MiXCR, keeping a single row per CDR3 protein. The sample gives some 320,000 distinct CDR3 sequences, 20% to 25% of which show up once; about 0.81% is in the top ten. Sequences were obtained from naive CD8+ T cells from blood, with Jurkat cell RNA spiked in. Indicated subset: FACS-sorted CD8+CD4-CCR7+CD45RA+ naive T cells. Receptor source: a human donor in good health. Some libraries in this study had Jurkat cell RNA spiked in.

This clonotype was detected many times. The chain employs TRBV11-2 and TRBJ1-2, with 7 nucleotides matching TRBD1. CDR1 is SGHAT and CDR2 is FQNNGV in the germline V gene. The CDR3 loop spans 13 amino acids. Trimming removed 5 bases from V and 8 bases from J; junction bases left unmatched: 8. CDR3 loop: CASSLYTGDGYTF. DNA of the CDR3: TGTGCCAGCAGCCTATATACAGGGGACGGCTACACCTTC.

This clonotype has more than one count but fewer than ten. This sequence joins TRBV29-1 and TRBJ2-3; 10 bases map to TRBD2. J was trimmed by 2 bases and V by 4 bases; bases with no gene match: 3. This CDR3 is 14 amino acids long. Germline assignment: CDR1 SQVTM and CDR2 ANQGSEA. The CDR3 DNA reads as TGCAGCGTTGCACTAGCGGGGACCACAGATACGCAGTATTTT. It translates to CSVALAGTTDTQYF.

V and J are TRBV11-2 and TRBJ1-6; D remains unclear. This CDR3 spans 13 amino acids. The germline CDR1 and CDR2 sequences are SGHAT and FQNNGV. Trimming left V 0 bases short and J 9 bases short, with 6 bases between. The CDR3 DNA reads TGTGCCAGCAGCTTAGATGGGAGTTCACCCCTCCACTTT. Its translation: CASSLDGSSPLHF.

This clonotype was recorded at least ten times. CDR3 protein: CASQGQGNQPQHF. The DNA of the CDR3 is TGTGCCTCTCAGGGACAGGGCAATCAGCCCCAGCATTTT. The chain combines TRBV6-6 with TRBJ1-5; 8 bases align to TRBD1. The V gene's germline CDR1 is MNHNY and CDR2 SVGAGI (reference sequence). CDR3 size: 13 residues. Trimming removed 11 bases from V and 2 bases from J; junction bases left unmatched: 5.

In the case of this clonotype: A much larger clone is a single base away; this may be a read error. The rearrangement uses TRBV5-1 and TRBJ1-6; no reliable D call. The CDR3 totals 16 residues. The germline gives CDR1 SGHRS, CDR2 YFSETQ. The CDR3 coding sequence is TGCGCCAGCGGCTTGGACGGAAGCTCCTATAATTCACCCCTCCACTTT. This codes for CASGLDGSSYNSPLHF.

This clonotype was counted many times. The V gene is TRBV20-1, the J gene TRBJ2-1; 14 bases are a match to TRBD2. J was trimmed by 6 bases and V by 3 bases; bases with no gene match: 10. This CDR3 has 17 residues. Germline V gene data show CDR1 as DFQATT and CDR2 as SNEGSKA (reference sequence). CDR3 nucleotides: TGCAGTGCTAGCCCGGGACTAGCGGGAGCCGTTTCCAATGAGCAGTTCTTC. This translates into CSASPGLAGAVSNEQFF.

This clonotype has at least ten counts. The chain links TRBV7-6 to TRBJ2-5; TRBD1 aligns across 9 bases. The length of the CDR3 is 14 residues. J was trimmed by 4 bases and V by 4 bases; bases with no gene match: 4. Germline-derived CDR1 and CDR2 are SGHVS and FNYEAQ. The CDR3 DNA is TGTGCCAGCAGCTCAACAGGGGGCGCAGAGACCCAGTACTTC. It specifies CASSSTGGAETQYF.

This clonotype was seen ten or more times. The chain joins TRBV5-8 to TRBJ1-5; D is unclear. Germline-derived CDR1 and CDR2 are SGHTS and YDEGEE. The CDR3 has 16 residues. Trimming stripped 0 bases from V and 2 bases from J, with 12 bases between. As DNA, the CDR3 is TGTGCCAGCAGCTTGGCCGGGTTTGTCGGCAATCAGCCCCAGCATTTT. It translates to CASSLAGFVGNQPQHF.

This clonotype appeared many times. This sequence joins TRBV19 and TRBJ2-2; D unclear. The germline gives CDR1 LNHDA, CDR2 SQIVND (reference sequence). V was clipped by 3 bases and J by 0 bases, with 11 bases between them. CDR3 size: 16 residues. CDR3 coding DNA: TGTGCCAGTAGTATTGGGTGGCCGCCGAACACCGGGGAGCTGTTTTTT. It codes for CASSIGWPPNTGELFF. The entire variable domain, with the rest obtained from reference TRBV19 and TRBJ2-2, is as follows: DGGITQSPKYLFRKEGQNVTLSCEQNLNHDAMYWYRQDPGQGLRLIYYSQIVNDFQKGDIAEGYSVSREKKESFPLTVTSAQKNPTAFYLCASSIGWPPNTGELFFGEGSRLTVL.

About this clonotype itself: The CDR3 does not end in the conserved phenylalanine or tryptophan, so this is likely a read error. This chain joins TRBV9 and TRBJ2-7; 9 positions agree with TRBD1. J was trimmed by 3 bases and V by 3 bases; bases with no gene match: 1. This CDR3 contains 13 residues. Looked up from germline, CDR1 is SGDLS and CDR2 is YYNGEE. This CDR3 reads CASSEGQGYEQYY. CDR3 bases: TGTGCCAGCAGCGAGGGACAGGGCTACGAGCAGTACTAC.

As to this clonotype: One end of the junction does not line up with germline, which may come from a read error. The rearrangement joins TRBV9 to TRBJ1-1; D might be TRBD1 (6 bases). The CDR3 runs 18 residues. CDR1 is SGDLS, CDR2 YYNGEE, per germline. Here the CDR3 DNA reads TGTGCCAGCAGCGTAGACCCCCGGCAGGGGTCGATGAACACTGGAGCTTTCTTT. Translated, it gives CASSVDPRQGSMNTGAFF.

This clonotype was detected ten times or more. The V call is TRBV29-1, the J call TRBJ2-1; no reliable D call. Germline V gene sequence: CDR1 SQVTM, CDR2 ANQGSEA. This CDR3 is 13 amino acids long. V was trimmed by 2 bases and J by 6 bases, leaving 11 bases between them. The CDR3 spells CSVEPRAGNEQFF. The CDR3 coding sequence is TGCAGCGTTGAACCACGGGCCGGCAATGAGCAGTTCTTC.

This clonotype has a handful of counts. This CDR3 is CASSWRGLYNEQFF. Written as DNA, the CDR3 is TGTGCCAGTAGTTGGCGGGGCCTATACAATGAGCAGTTCTTC. The V gene is TRBV19, the J gene TRBJ2-1; D possibly corresponds to TRBD2 (6 bases). V lost 5 bases and J lost 4, with 12 bases in between. The CDR3 extends over 14 amino acids. Looked up from germline, CDR1 is LNHDA and CDR2 is SQIVND (reference sequence). Complete variable domain (other parts from reference TRBV19 and TRBJ2-1): DGGITQSPKYLFRKEGQNVTLSCEQNLNHDAMYWYRQDPGQGLRLIYYSQIVNDFQKGDIAEGYSVSREKKESFPLTVTSAQKNPTAFYLCASSWRGLYNEQFFGPGTRLTVL.

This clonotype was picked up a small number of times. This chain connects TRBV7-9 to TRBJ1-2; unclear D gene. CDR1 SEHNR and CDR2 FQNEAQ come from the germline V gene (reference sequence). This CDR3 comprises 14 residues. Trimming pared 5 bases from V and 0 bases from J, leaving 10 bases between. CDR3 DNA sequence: TGTGCCAGCAGCCTTGGCCCAGCTAACTATGGCTACACCTTC. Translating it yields CASSLGPANYGYTF.

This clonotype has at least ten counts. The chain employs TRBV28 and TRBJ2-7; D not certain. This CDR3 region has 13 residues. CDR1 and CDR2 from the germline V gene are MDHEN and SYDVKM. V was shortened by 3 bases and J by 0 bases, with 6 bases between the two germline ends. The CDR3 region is CASSFGSSYEQYF. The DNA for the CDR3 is TGTGCCAGCAGTTTTGGCAGCTCCTACGAGCAGTACTTC.

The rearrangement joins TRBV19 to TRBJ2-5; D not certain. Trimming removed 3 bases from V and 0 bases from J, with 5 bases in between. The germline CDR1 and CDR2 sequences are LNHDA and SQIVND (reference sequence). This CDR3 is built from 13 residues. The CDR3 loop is CASSISYQETQYF. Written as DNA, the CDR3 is TGTGCCAGTAGTATTTCGTACCAAGAGACCCAGTACTTC.

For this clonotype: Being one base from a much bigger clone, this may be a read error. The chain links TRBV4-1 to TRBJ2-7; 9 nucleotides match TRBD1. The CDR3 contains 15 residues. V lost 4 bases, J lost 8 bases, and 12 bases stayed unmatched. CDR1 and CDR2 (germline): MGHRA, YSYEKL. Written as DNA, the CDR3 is TGCGCCAGCAGCCTCTCCGGGACAGGGTTCCACAAGCAGTACTTC. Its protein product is CASSLSGTGFHKQYF.

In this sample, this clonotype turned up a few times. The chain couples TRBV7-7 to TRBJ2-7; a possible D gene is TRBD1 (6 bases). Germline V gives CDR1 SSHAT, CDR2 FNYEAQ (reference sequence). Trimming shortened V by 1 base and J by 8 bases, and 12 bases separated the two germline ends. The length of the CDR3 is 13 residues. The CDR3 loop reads CASSLDPGDKQYF. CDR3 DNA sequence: TGTGCCAGCAGCTTAGACCCAGGGGACAAGCAGTACTTC.

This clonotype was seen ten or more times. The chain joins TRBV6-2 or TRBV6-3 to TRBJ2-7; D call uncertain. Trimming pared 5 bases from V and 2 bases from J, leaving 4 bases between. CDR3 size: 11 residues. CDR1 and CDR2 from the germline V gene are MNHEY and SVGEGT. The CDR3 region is CASSTAYEQYF. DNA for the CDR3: TGTGCCAGCAGTACAGCCTACGAGCAGTACTTC.

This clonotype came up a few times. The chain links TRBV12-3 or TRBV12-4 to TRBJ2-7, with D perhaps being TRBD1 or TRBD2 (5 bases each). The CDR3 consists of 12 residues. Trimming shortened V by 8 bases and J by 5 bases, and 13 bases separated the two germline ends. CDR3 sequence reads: CASQGARDEQYF. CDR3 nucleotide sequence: TGTGCCAGCCAGGGAGCCCGAGACGAGCAGTACTTC.

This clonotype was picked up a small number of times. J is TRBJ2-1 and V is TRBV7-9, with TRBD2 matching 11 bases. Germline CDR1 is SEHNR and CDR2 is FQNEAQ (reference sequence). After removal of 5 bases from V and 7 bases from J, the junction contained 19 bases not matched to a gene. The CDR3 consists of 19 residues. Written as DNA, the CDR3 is TGTGCCAGCAGCCCCCCGAGAGGCGGGACTAGCGGCCCGAGGAATGAGCAGTTCTTC. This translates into CASSPPRGGTSGPRNEQFF.

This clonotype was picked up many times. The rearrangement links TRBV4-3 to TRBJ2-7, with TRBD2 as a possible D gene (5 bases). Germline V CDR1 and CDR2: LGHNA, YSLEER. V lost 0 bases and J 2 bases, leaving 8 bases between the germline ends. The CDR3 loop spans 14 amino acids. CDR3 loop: CASSQDEGAYEQYF. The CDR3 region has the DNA TGCGCCAGCAGCCAAGATGAGGGTGCCTACGAGCAGTACTTC.

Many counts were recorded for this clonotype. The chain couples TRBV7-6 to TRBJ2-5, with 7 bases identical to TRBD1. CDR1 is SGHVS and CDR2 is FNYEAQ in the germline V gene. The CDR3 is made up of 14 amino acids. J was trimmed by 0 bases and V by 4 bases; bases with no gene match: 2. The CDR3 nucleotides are TGTGCCAGCAGCTCCAGGGGGTACCAAGAGACCCAGTACTTC. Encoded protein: CASSSRGYQETQYF.

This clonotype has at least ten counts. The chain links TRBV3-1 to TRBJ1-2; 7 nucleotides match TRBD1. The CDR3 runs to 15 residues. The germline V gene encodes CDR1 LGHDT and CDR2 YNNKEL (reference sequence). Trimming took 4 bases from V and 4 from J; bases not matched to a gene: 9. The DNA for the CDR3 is TGTGCCAGCAGCCGAGGTTTTGGACAGGCCTATGGCTACACCTTC. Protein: CASSRGFGQAYGYTF. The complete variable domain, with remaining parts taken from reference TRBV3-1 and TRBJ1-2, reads DTAVSQTPKYLVTQMGNDKSIKCEQNLGHDTMYWYKQDSKKFLKIMFSYNNKELIINETVPNRFSPKSPDKAHLNLHINSLELGDSAVYFCASSRGFGQAYGYTFGSGTRLTVV.

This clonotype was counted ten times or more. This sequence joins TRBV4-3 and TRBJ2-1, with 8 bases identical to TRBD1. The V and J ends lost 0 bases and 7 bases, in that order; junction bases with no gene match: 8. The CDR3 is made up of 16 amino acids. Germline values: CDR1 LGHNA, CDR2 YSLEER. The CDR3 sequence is CASSQDGTGTGNEQFF. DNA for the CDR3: TGCGCCAGCAGCCAAGATGGGACAGGTACCGGGAATGAGCAGTTCTTC.

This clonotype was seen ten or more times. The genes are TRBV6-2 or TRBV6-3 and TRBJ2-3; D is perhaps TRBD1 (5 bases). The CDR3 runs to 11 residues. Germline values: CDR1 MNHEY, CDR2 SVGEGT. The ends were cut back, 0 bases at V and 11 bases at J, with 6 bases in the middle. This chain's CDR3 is CASSYSTEQYF. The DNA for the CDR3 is TGTGCCAGCAGTTACTCGACAGAGCAGTATTTT.